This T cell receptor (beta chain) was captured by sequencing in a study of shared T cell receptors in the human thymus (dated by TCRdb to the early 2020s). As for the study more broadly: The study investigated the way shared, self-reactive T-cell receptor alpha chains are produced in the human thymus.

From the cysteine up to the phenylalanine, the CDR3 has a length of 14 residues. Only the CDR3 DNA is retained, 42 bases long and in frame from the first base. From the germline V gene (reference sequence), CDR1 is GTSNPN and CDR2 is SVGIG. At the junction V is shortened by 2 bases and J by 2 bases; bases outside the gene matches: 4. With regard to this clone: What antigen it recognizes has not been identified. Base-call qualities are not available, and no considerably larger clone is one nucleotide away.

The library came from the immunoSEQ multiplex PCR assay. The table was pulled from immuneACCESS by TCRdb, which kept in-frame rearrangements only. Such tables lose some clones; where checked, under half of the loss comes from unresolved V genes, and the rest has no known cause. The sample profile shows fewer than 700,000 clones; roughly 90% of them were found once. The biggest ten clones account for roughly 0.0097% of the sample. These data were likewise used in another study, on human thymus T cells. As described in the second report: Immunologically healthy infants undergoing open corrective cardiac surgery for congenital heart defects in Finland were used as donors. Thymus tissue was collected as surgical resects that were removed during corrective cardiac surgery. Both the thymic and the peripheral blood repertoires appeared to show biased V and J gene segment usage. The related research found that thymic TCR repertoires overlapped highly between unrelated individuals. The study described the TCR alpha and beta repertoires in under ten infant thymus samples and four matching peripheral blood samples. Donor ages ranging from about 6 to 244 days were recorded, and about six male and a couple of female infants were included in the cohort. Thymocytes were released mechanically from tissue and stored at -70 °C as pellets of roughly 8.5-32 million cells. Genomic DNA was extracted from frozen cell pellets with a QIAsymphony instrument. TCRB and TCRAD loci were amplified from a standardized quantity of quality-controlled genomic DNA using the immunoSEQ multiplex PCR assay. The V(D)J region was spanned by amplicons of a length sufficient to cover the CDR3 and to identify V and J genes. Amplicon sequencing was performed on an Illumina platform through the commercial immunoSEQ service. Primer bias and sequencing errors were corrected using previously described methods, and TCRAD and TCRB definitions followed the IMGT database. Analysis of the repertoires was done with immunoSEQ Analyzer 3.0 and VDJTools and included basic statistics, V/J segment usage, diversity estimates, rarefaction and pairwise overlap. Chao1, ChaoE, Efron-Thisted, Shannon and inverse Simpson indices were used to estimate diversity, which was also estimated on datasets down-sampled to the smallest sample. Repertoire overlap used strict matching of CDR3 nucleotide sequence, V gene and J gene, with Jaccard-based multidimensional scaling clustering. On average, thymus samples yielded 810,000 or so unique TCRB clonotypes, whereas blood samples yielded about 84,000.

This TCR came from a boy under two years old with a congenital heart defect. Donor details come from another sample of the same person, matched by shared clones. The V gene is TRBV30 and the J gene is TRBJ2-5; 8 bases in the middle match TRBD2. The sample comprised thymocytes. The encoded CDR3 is CAWSTGGPQETQYF. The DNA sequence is TGTGCCTGGAGTACGGGAGGGCCGCAAGAGACCCAGTACTTC.